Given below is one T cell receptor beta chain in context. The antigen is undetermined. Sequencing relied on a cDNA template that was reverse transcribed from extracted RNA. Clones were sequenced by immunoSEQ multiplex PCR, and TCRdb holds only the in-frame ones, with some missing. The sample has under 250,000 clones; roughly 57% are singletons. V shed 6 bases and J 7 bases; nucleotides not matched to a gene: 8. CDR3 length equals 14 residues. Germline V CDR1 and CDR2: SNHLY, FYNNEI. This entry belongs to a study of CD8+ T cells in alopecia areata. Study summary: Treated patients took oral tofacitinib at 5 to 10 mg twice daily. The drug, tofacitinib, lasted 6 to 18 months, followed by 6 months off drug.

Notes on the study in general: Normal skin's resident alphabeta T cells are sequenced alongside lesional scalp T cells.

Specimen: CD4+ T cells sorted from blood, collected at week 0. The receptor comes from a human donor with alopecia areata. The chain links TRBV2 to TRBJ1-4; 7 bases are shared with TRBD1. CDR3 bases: TGTGCCAGCAGGCATACAGGGGAAGGTGAAAAACTGTTTTTT. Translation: CASRHTGEGEKLFF.